These T cell receptor beta chains were read from a single sample in a study of human thymus T cells. TCRdb's copy holds only in-frame clones and misses some; the assay was immunoSEQ multiplex PCR. This sample has some 78,000 clones, with around 96% found just once. The sample consisted of thymus tissue. These receptors all stem from a boy younger than two with a congenital heart defect but otherwise immunologically healthy. The CDR3 runs from the conserved cysteine through the conserved F or W. The order of the fields is V gene, CDR3 length, clone size, J gene, D gene, CDR3 DNA, CDR3 protein. A D gene is named only where the DNA matches it firmly. Clone sizes are given selectively: once, few, many, or a class where the clone is expanded.

>TRBV28|18|-|TRBJ2-3|TRBD2
TGTGCCAGCAGTTTAGGACTAGCGGGAGGGCCGCGGACAGATACGCAGTATTTT
CASSLGLAGGPRTDTQYF
>TRBV25-1|16|-|TRBJ2-3|TRBD2
TGTGCCAGCATCGGGACAGAGCGGGAGGGAGGAGATACGCAGTATTTT
CASIGTEREGGDTQYF
>TRBV5-6|17|-|TRBJ2-3|TRBD2
TGTGCCAGCAGCCTGAAGCGGGAGGCCGGGGACCCAGATACGCAGTATTTT
CASSLKREAGDPDTQYF
>TRBV7-9|13|-|TRBJ2-1|-
TGTGCCAGCAGCTTATCCCGTAGCAATGAGCAGTTCTTC
CASSLSRSNEQFF
>TRBV19|14|-|TRBJ1-5|TRBD1
TGTGCCAGTAGTTACAGGGGGAGGAATCAGCCCCAGCATTTT
CASSYRGRNQPQHF
>TRBV11-1|17|-|TRBJ2-7|-
TGTGCCAGCAGCTTAGCGCCGGCCGCGAAGAGACCCTACGAGCAGTACTTC
CASSLAPAAKRPYEQYF
>TRBV5-6|13|-|TRBJ1-4|TRBD1
TGTGCCAGCAGCGGGACAGGGGATGAAAAACTGTTTTTT
CASSGTGDEKLFF
>TRBV27|15|-|TRBJ2-7|TRBD1
TGTGCCAGCAGTCCCCCCAGACAGGGGAAGCACGAGCAGTACTTC
CASSPPRQGKHEQYF
>TRBV14|16|-|TRBJ2-7|TRBD2
TGTGCCAGCAGCCAAGACCCGCGGGAGGGCCGGTACGAGCAGTACTTC
CASSQDPREGRYEQYF
>TRBV7-2|15|-|TRBJ2-5|-
TGTGCCAGCAGCCCTCGGGTCCCTCCGAGGGAGACCCAGTACTTC
CASSPRVPPRETQYF
>TRBV18|13|-|TRBJ2-5|-
TGTGCCAGCTCTTCAGGGGTGCAAGAGACCCAGTACTTC
CASSSGVQETQYF
>TRBV7-9|17|-|TRBJ2-3|TRBD2
TGTGCCAGCAGCCATCCGGGACTAGCGGGGAGCACAGATACGCAGTATTTT
CASSHPGLAGSTDTQYF
>TRBV27|14|-|TRBJ1-2|-
TGTGCCAGCAGTTTGCAGGAGCCTAACTATGGCTACACCTTC
CASSLQEPNYGYTF
>TRBV10-3|21|-|TRBJ2-3|TRBD2
TGTGCCATCAGTGACCCCGACCGGCGGGAGGCCCAAAAGGGGGGCACAGATACGCAGTATTTT
CAISDPDRREAQKGGTDTQYF
>TRBV18|15|-|TRBJ1-5|-
TGTGCCAGCTCACCAGGGGCAGGTCCTAATCAGCCCCAGCATTTT
CASSPGAGPNQPQHF
>TRBV27|15|-|TRBJ2-7|-
TGTGCCAGCAGTTTACGGGGTGGGAGCTCCTACGAGCAGTACTTC
CASSLRGGSSYEQYF
>TRBV6-1|16|-|TRBJ2-2|-
TGTGCCAGCAGTGAAGAGTGCGGGTCTAACACCGGGGAGCTGTTTTTT
CASSEECGSNTGELFF
>TRBV27|16|-|TRBJ2-1|TRBD2
TGTGCCAGCAGTTTATACGGACTAGCGGGAGGGCCTTTCATGTTCTTC
CASSLYGLAGGPFMFF
>TRBV19|12|once|TRBJ1-6|-
TGTGCCAGTAGGCAGGGTAGGTCACCCCTCCACTTT
CASRQGRSPLHF
>TRBV30|17|-|TRBJ2-7|TRBD1
TGTGCCTGGAGTGTACGGGTGACAGGGAATGGGTCCTACGAGCAGTACTTC
CAWSVRVTGNGSYEQYF
>TRBV10-2|13|-|TRBJ2-7|-
TGCGCCAGCAGAAACGACCGGGACTACGAGCAGTACTTC
CASRNDRDYEQYF
>TRBV5-5|15|-|TRBJ2-7|-
TGTGCCAGCAGTGTTCCGGACATCCTCTCCTACGAGCAGTACTTC
CASSVPDILSYEQYF
>TRBV10-2|19|-|TRBJ2-3|TRBD1
TGCGCCAGCAGTGAGTCAGAGGACAGGGAATACCCTAGCACAGATACGCAGTATTTT
CASSESEDREYPSTDTQYF
>TRBV15|14|-|TRBJ2-1|-
TGTGCCACCAGCAGAGTCGGCGCAGACAATGAGCAGTTCTTC
CATSRVGADNEQFF
>TRBV27|14|-|TRBJ2-7|-
TGTGCCAGCAGGGGGATTACAGATACCTACGAGCAGTACTTC
CASRGITDTYEQYF
>TRBV4-1|17|-|TRBJ1-3|-
TGCGCCAGCAGCCAAGATACTGTCCTACTCTTCCGAAACACCATATATTTT
CASSQDTVLLFRNTIYF
>TRBV4-1|15|-|TRBJ2-7|-
TGCGCCAGCAGCCAAACTATGGCGGATTCATACGAGCAGTACTTC
CASSQTMADSYEQYF
>TRBV2|16|-|TRBJ2-3|TRBD2
TGTGCCGGGAGATTGGTAGCGGGGGCGGAGGGAGATACGCAGTATTTT
CAGRLVAGAEGDTQYF
>TRBV7-3|13|-|TRBJ1-1|TRBD1
TGTGCCAGCAGCTCGCGACAGGGGGCTGAAGCTTTCTTT
CASSSRQGAEAFF
>TRBV29-1|14|few|TRBJ2-1|-
TGCAGCGTTGAAGGGTTACAGGGATACAATGAGCAGTTCTTC
CSVEGLQGYNEQFF
>TRBV7-2|14|-|TRBJ1-3|-
TGTGCCAGCAGCTTATCCGGGGCTGGAAACACCATATATTTT
CASSLSGAGNTIYF
>TRBV2|15|-|TRBJ1-2|-
TGTGCCAGCAGGTTGGGACCGCTGGCTCGGCTAGGCTACACCTTC
CASRLGPLARLGYTF
>TRBV27|17|-|TRBJ2-3|-
TGTGCCAGCAGTTTAAAAGGCAGGGGAAGTGGAACAGATACGCAGTATTTT
CASSLKGRGSGTDTQYF
>TRBV10-2|12|-|TRBJ1-6|-
TGCGCCGTCAAAAATCCCAATTCACCCCTCCACTTT
CAVKNPNSPLHF
>TRBV10-2|16|-|TRBJ2-2|TRBD2
TGCGCCAGCATTCCGACGACTAGCGGGGACACCGGGGAGCTGTTTTTT
CASIPTTSGDTGELFF
>TRBV29-1|15|-|TRBJ1-1|TRBD1
TGCAGCGTTGAAGAAACGGGACAGCGGGACACTGAAGCTTTCTTT
CSVEETGQRDTEAFF
>TRBV23-1|18|-|TRBJ1-5|TRBD1
TGCGCCAGCAGACACACAAGAGACAGGGGGCAAAGCAATCAGCCCCAGCATTTT
CASRHTRDRGQSNQPQHF
>TRBV30|18|-|TRBJ2-1|TRBD2
TGTGCCTGGAGTACCTCCACCCACAGGAGCGGGAGTATAAATGAGCAGTTCTTC
CAWSTSTHRSGSINEQFF
>TRBV13|14|once|TRBJ1-6|-
TGTGCCAGCAGCTTAAACAGGGATAATTCACCCCTCCACTTT
CASSLNRDNSPLHF
>TRBV9|13|-|TRBJ1-2|-
TGTGCCAGCAGCGTAGACGGTAACTATGGCTACACCTTC
CASSVDGNYGYTF
>TRBV6-1|15|-|TRBJ2-5|-
TGTGCCAGCAAACAGGGTGGGGGCCGTCAAGAGACCCAGTACTTC
CASKQGGGRQETQYF
>TRBV19|13|few|TRBJ2-7|TRBD2
TGTGCCAGTTCCCAGCGGGGGGCCTACGAGCAGTACTTC
CASSQRGAYEQYF
>TRBV27|14|-|TRBJ1-2|TRBD1
TGTGCCAGCAGTCGACAGGGCCCTTACTATGGCTACACCTTC
CASSRQGPYYGYTF
>TRBV4-1|14|once|TRBJ2-7|-
TGCGCCAGCAGCCAAGGGGACCCGACGGGCGAGCAGTACTTC
CASSQGDPTGEQYF
>TRBV29-1|15|-|TRBJ2-5|-
TGCAGCGTTGAGCCAACTTTCGGGGGTATCGGGACCCAGTACTTC
CSVEPTFGGIGTQYF